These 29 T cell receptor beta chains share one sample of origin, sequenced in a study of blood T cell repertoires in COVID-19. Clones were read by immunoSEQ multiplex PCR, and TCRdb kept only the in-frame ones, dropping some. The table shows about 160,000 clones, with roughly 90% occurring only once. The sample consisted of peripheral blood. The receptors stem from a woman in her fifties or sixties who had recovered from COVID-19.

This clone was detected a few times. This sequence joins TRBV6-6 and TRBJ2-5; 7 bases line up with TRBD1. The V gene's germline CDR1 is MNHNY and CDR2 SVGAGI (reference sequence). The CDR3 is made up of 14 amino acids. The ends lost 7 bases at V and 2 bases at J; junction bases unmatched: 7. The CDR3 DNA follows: TGTGCCAGCAACGACAGGGTTCTTCAAGAGACCCAGTACTTC. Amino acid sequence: CASNDRVLQETQYF.

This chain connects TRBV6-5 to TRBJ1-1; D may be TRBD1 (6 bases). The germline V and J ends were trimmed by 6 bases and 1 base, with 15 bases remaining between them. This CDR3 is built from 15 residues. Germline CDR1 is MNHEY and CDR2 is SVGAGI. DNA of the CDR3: TGTGCCAGCAGCCTCTACGGACAGACGAACACTGAAGCTTTCTTT. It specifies CASSLYGQTNTEAFF.

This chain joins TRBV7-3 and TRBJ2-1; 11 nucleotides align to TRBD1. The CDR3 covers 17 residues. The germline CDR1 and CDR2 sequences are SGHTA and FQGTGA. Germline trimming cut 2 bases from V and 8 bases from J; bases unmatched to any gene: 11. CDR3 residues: CASSLGIRDRGSDEQFF. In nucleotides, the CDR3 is TGTGCCAGCAGCTTAGGAATCCGGGACAGGGGGTCCGATGAGCAGTTCTTC. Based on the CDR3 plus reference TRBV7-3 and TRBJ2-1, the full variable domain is GAGVSQTPSNKVTEKGKYVELRCDPISGHTALYWYRQSLGQGPEFLIYFQGTGAADDSGLPNDRFFAVRPEGSVSTLKIQRTERGDSAVYLCASSLGIRDRGSDEQFFGPGTRLTVL.

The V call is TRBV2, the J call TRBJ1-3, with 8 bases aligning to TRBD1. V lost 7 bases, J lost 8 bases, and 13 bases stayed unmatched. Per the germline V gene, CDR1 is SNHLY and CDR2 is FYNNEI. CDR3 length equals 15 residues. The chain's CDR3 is CASTEAPGGGYTIYF. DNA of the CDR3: TGTGCCAGCACCGAGGCGCCAGGGGGCGGGTACACCATATATTTT.

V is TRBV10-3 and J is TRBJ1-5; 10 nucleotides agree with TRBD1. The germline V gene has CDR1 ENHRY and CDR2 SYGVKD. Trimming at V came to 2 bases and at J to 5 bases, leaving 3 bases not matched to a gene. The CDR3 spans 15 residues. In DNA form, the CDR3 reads TGTGCCATCAGTGAGCGGGGGACAGGGGATCAGCCCCAGCATTTT. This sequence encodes CAISERGTGDQPQHF.

The CDR3 DNA is TGTGCCAGCAGTTCGCCCGGGACTCTCCAAGAGACCCAGTACTTC. Its protein product is CASSSPGTLQETQYF. The chain recombines TRBV28 with TRBJ2-5, with D perhaps matching TRBD2 (6 bases). The length of the CDR3 is 15 residues. The V gene lost 4 bases and the J gene lost 1 base, with 13 bases spanning the gap. Germline V CDR1 and CDR2: MDHEN, SYDVKM.

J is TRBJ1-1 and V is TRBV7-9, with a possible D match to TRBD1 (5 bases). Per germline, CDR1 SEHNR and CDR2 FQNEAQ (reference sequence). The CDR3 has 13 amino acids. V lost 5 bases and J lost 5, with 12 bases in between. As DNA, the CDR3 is TGTGCCAGCAGCCCAGAGGACAATACTGAAGCTTTCTTT. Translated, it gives CASSPEDNTEAFF.

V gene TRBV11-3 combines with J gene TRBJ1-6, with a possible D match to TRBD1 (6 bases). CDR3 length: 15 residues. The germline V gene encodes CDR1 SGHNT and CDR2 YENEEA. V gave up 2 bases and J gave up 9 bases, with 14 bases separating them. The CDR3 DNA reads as TGTGCCAGCAGCTTAAATGGGGGCGGTCTTTCACCCCTCCACTTT. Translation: CASSLNGGGLSPLHF.

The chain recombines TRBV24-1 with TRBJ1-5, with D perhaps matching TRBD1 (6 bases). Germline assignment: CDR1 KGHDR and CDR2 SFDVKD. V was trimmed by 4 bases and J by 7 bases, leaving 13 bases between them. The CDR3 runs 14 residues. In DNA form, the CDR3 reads TGTGCCACCAGTGACTATACAACAGGGCAGCCCCAGCATTTT. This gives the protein CATSDYTTGQPQHF.

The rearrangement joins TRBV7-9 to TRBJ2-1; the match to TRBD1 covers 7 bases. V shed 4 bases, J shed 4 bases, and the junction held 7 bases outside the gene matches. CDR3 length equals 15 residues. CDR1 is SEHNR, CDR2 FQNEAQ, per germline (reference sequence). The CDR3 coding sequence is TGTGCCAGCAGCTCCCGGGACAGACTTTACAATGAGCAGTTCTTC. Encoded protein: CASSSRDRLYNEQFF.

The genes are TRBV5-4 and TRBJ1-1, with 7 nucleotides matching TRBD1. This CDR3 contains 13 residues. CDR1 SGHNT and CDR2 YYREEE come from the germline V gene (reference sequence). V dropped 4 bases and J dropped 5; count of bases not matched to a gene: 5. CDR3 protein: CASSKDRETEAFF. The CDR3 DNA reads TGTGCCAGCAGCAAAGACAGGGAAACTGAAGCTTTCTTT. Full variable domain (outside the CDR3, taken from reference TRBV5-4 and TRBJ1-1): ETGVTQSPTHLIKTRGQQVTLRCSSQSGHNTVSWYQQALGQGPQFIFQYYREEENGRGNFPPRFSGLQFPNYSSELNVNALELDDSALYLCASSKDRETEAFFGQGTRLTVV.

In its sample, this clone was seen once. Written as DNA, the CDR3 is TGTGCCAGCAGCCTATCCTATAGGGGGGGCCTTATGGGTACTGAAGCTTTCTTT. Translating gives CASSLSYRGGLMGTEAFF. V usage is TRBV11-2 and J usage is TRBJ1-1; D might be TRBD1 (6 bases). CDR3 length equals 18 residues. Germline-derived CDR1 and CDR2 are SGHAT and FQNNGV. The ends were cut back, 5 bases at V and 5 bases at J, with 27 bases in the middle.

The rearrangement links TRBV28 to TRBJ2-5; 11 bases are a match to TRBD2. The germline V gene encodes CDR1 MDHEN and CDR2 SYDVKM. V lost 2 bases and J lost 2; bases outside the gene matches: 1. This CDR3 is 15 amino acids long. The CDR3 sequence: CASSLASGGQETQYF. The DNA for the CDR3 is TGTGCCAGCAGTTTAGCTAGCGGGGGGCAAGAGACCCAGTACTTC.

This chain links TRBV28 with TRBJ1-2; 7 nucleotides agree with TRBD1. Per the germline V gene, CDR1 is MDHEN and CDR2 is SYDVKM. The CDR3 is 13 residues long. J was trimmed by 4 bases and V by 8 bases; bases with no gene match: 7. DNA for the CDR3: TGTGCCAGCGGCCCCGGGACAGCCTATGGCTACACCTTC. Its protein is CASGPGTAYGYTF.

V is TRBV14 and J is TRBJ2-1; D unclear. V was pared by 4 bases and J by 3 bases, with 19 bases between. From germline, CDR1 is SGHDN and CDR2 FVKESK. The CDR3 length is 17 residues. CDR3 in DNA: TGTGCCAGCAGCCTTACTGTCCCCGAAACTATCTACAATGAGCAGTTCTTC. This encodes CASSLTVPETIYNEQFF.

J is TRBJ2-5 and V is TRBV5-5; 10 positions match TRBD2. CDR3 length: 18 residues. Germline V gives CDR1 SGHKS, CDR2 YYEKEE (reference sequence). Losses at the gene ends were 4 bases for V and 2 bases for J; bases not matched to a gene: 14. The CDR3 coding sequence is TGTGCCAGCAGCAAGCAGGTTAAGCGGGGGGGCTCGCAAGAGACCCAGTACTTC. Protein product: CASSKQVKRGGSQETQYF.

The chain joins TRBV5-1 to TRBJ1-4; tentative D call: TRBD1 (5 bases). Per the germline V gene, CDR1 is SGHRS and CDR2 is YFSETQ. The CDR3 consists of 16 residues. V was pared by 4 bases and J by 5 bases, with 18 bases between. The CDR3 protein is CASSPELTGPNEKLFF. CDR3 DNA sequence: TGCGCCAGCAGCCCGGAGCTTACAGGCCCGAATGAAAAACTGTTTTTT.

For the CDR3, the DNA is TGCGCCAGCAGCTTCCCTACTAGCGGGGGGTCCCACCAAGAGACCCAGTACTTC. The encoded protein is CASSFPTSGGSHQETQYF. The rearrangement uses TRBV5-1 and TRBJ2-5, with 12 bases aligning to TRBD2. CDR1 is SGHRS and CDR2 is YFSETQ in the germline V gene. Trimming took 2 bases from V and 0 from J; bases not matched to a gene: 8. The CDR3 has 18 residues. The full variable domain, in which reference TRBV5-1 and TRBJ2-5 provide the parts outside the CDR3, is KAGVTQTPRYLIKTRGQQVTLSCSPISGHRSVSWYQQTPGQGLQFLFEYFSETQRNKGNFPGRFSGRQFSNSRSEMNVSTLELGDSALYLCASSFPTSGGSHQETQYFGPGTRLLVL.

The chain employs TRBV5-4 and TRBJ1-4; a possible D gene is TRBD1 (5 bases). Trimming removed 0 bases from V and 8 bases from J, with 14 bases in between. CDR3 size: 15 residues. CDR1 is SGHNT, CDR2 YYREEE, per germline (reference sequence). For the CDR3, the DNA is TGTGCCAGCAGCTTGGCCGGGGGGGTGGAGGAAAAACTGTTTTTT. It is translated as CASSLAGGVEEKLFF.

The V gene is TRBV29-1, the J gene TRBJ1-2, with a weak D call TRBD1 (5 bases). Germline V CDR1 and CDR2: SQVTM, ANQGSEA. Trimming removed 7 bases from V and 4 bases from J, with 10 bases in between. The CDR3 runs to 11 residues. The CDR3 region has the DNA TGCAGCGGAGGGGAGGTCTATGGCTACACCTTC. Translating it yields CSGGEVYGYTF.

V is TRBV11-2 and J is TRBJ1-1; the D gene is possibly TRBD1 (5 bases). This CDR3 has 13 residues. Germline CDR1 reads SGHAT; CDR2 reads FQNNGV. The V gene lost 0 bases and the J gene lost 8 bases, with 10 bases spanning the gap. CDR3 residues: CASSLDRAGEAFF. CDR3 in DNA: TGTGCCAGCAGCTTAGATAGGGCAGGGGAAGCTTTCTTT. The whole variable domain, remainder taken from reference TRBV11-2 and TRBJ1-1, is EAGVAQSPRYKIIEKRQSVAFWCNPISGHATLYWYQQILGQGPKLLIQFQNNGVVDDSQLPKDRFSAERLKGVDSTLKIQPAKLEDSAVYLCASSLDRAGEAFFGQGTRLTVV.

CDR3 sequence (DNA): TGTGCCAGCAGTACCGGGACAGGGGTGACTATGGGGCAGTACTTC. This translates into CASSTGTGVTMGQYF. This chain links TRBV28 with TRBJ2-7, with 10 bases identical to TRBD1. The germline V gene has CDR1 MDHEN and CDR2 SYDVKM. The CDR3 length is 15 residues. V was pared by 5 bases and J by 9 bases, with 13 bases of the junction left unmatched. The complete variable domain, with remaining parts taken from reference TRBV28 and TRBJ2-7, reads DVKVTQSSRYLVKRTGEKVFLECVQDMDHENMFWYRQDPGLGLRLIYFSYDVKMKEKGDIPEGYSVSREKKERFSLILESASTNQTSMYLCASSTGTGVTMGQYFGPGTRLTVT.

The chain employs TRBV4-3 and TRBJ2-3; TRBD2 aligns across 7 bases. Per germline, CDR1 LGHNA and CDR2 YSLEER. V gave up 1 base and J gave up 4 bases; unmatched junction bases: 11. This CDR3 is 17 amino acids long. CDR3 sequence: CASSQGIWGGSSDTQYF. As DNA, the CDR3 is TGCGCCAGCAGCCAAGGGATATGGGGGGGGTCCTCAGATACGCAGTATTTT.

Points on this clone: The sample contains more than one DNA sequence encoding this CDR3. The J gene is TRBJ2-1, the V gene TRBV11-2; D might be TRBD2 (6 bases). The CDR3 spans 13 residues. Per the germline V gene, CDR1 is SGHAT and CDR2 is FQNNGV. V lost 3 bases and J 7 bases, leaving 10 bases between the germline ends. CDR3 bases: TGTGCCAGCAGCTTGGATCGGGGGAATGAGCAGTTCTTC. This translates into CASSLDRGNEQFF.

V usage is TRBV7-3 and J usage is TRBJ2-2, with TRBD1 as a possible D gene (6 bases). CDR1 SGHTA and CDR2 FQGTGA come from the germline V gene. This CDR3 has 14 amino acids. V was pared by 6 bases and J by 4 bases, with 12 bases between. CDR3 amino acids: CASRNQGSTGELFF. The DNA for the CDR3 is TGTGCCAGCAGAAATCAGGGGAGCACCGGGGAGCTGTTTTTT. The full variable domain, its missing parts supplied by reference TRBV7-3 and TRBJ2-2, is GAGVSQTPSNKVTEKGKYVELRCDPISGHTALYWYRQSLGQGPEFLIYFQGTGAADDSGLPNDRFFAVRPEGSVSTLKIQRTERGDSAVYLCASRNQGSTGELFFGEGSRLTVL.

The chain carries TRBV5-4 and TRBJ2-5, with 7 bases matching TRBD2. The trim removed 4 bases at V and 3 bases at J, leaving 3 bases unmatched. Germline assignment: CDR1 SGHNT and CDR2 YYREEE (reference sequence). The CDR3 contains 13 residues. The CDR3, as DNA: TGTGCCAGCAGCCCCAGCGGGGAAGAGACCCAGTACTTC. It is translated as CASSPSGEETQYF.

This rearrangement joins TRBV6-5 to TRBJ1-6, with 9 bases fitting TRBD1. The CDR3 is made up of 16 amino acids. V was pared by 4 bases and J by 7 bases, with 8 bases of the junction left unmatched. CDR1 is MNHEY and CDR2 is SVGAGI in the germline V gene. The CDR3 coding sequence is TGTGCCAGCAGTTTACAGGGGGCAATGAAGAATTCACCCCTCCACTTT. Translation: CASSLQGAMKNSPLHF.

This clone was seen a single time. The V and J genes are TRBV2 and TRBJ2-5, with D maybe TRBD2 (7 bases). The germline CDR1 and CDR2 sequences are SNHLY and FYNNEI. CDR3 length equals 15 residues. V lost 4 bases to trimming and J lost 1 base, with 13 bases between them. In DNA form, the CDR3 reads TGTGCCAGCAGTGTGGCGGGGGCTCCCCAAGAGACCCAGTACTTC. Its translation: CASSVAGAPQETQYF.

The CDR3 protein is CASSEQQVNEKLFF. DNA for the CDR3: TGTGCCAGCAGCGAGCAACAGGTCAATGAAAAACTGTTTTTT. This sequence joins TRBV9 and TRBJ1-4; tentatively, D is TRBD1 (5 bases). The V and J ends lost 3 bases and 5 bases respectively, with 11 bases between them. Germline CDR1 SGDLS, CDR2 YYNGEE. CDR3 length: 14 amino acids.